The 13 T cell receptor beta chains reported below all come from one sample, sequenced in a study of shared clonotypes between healthy human individuals. CD45RO-negative, CCR7-selected cells formed the naive CD8 fraction, which excluded terminally differentiated effector memory CD45RA+ cells. TCRdb keeps only in-frame clones here, not all; method: immunoSEQ multiplex PCR. This table has hundreds of thousands of clones, about 96% appearing once. The sequenced sample consisted of naive CD8+ T cells sorted from blood. The receptors here all came from a woman aged 25 to 45 in good health.

For this clone: Other DNA sequences in the sample encode the same CDR3. The V gene is TRBV29-1, the J gene TRBJ2-1; TRBD1 matches 9 bases. The germline CDR1 and CDR2 sequences are SQVTM and ANQGSEA. Unmatched junction bases numbered 3, after V lost 4 bases and J lost 2 bases. This CDR3 has 14 amino acids. The CDR3: CSVVGQGAYNEQFF. The CDR3 DNA reads as TGCAGCGTTGTGGGACAGGGCGCCTACAATGAGCAGTTCTTC.

V and J are TRBV7-8 and TRBJ2-1, with D possibly matching TRBD2 (6 bases). The CDR3 has 15 amino acids. Germline CDR1 reads SGHVS; CDR2 reads FQNEAQ. The V and J ends lost 4 bases and 4 bases respectively, with 14 bases between them. CDR3 amino acids: CASSSYGAGYNEQFF. The CDR3 bases are TGTGCCAGCAGCTCATACGGCGCGGGGTACAATGAGCAGTTCTTC.

Details on this clone: Within the sample, other DNA sequences also encode this same CDR3. V gene TRBV27 combines with J gene TRBJ2-5, with 11 nucleotides matching TRBD2. The CDR3 spans 15 residues. Germline V lookup: CDR1 MNHEY, CDR2 SMNVEV (reference sequence). J lost 2 bases, V lost 2 bases, and 1 base had no gene match. DNA of the CDR3: TGTGCCAGCAGTTTAGGGACTAGCGGACAAGAGACCCAGTACTTC. This encodes CASSLGTSGQETQYF.

This sequence joins TRBV4-1 and TRBJ2-7, with TRBD2 as a possible D gene (5 bases). Germline V gives CDR1 MGHRA, CDR2 YSYEKL. The CDR3 has 16 residues. The germline V and J ends were trimmed by 1 base and 3 bases, with 16 bases remaining between them. In DNA form, the CDR3 reads TGCGCCAGCAGCCAAGGGGTGCGGGCAGGCGTCTACGAGCAGTACTTC. Its translation: CASSQGVRAGVYEQYF.

This clone was observed a few times. The DNA of the CDR3 is TGCGCCAGCAGCCAAGTATTTGGGTCGGTCACTGAAGCTTTCTTT. Its protein is CASSQVFGSVTEAFF. This chain uses TRBV4-1 with TRBJ1-1; D gene unclear. CDR3 length equals 15 residues. Germline assignment: CDR1 MGHRA and CDR2 YSYEKL. V was pared by 1 base and J by 4 bases, with 13 bases between.

The chain carries TRBV16 and TRBJ1-1; the D gene is possibly TRBD1 (5 bases). CDR1 is KGHSY, CDR2 FQNENV, per germline. CDR3 length: 15 residues. V lost 0 bases and J lost 2, with 10 bases in between. The chain's CDR3 is CASSQSRQGNTEAFF. The CDR3 nucleotides read TGTGCCAGCAGCCAATCACGGCAGGGCAACACTGAAGCTTTCTTT.

V is TRBV15 and J is TRBJ2-7; D may be TRBD1 (6 bases). Germline loops: CDR1 LNHNV, CDR2 YYDKDF (reference sequence). The V end was cut by 5 bases, the J end by 0 bases, with 8 bases between. The CDR3 runs 13 residues. CDR3 protein: CATSGTNSYEQYF. The CDR3 coding sequence is TGTGCCACCAGCGGGACAAACTCCTACGAGCAGTACTTC. The full variable domain, its missing parts supplied by reference TRBV15 and TRBJ2-7, is DAMVIQNPRYQVTQFGKPVTLSCSQTLNHNVMYWYQQKSSQAPKLLFHYYDKDFNNEADTPDNFQSRRPNTSFCFLDIRSPGLGDTAMYLCATSGTNSYEQYFGPGTRLTVT.

V is TRBV4-1 and J is TRBJ1-1, with a possible D match to TRBD1 (6 bases). Trimming shortened V by 4 bases and J by 8 bases, and 20 bases separated the two germline ends. This CDR3 comprises 15 residues. Germline V CDR1 and CDR2: MGHRA, YSYEKL. CDR3 sequence (DNA): TGCGCCAGCAGCCCTTATACCGTCGGGGGGGCGGAAGCTTTCTTT. Translation: CASSPYTVGGAEAFF.

The rearrangement uses TRBV30 and TRBJ1-5; D is undetermined. CDR3 size: 14 residues. Germline-derived CDR1 and CDR2 are GTSNPN and SVGIG (reference sequence). Trimming pared 0 bases from V and 2 bases from J, leaving 8 bases between. Here the CDR3 reads CAWSVQSGNQPQHF. In DNA, the CDR3 is TGTGCCTGGAGTGTCCAGTCTGGCAATCAGCCCCAGCATTTT.

The rearrangement uses TRBV7-2 and TRBJ2-7; D is unresolved. The germline CDR1 and CDR2 sequences are SGHTA and FQGNSA. The CDR3 extends over 15 amino acids. With 2 bases removed from V and 3 bases from J, the gap between germline ends came to 14 bases. Here the CDR3 reads CASSLNTVSYYEQYF. The CDR3 region has the DNA TGTGCCAGCAGCTTAAATACCGTATCATACTACGAGCAGTACTTC.

V is TRBV2 and J is TRBJ1-5, with TRBD1 matching 9 bases. J gave up 5 bases and V 6 bases, and 5 bases lay outside the gene matches. Germline V lookup: CDR1 SNHLY, CDR2 FYNNEI. The CDR3 is 14 residues long. CDR3 loop: CASRLGQGHQPQHF. In DNA form, the CDR3 reads TGTGCCAGCAGGTTGGGACAGGGTCATCAGCCCCAGCATTTT. The full variable domain, completed using reference TRBV2 and TRBJ1-5, is EPEVTQTPSHQVTQMGQEVILRCVPISNHLYFYWYRQILGQKVEFLVSFYNNEISEKSEIFDDQFSVERPDGSNFTLKIRSTKLEDSAMYFCASRLGQGHQPQHFGDGTRLSIL.

The V gene is TRBV9, the J gene TRBJ2-7, with D perhaps given as TRBD1 or TRBD2 (5 bases each). The V gene lost 7 bases and the J gene lost 1 base, with 12 bases spanning the gap. CDR1 SGDLS and CDR2 YYNGEE come from the germline V gene. This CDR3 comprises 13 residues. The CDR3 coding sequence is TGTGCCAGCGGGCCGGGACCGTCCTACGAGCAGTACTTC. It yields the protein CASGPGPSYEQYF.

This chain links TRBV29-1 with TRBJ2-1, with no clear D. Germline values: CDR1 SQVTM, CDR2 ANQGSEA. The CDR3 totals 15 residues. With 0 bases removed from V and 2 bases from J, the gap between germline ends came to 11 bases. The CDR3 DNA follows: TGCAGCGTTGAAGAAGGTCAGGCCACCTACAATGAGCAGTTCTTC. The encoded protein is CSVEEGQATYNEQFF.